The sequence of this T cell receptor (beta chain) was determined in a study of cytomegalovirus exposure and HLA in healthy donors. Study-wide results and caveats: The classifier reportedly diagnosed cytomegalovirus status with high sensitivity and specificity. When analyzed later, a missense DCLRE1C variant was found to be linked to TCR beta V- and J-gene trimming.

PCR primers comprised 60 Vbeta and 13 Jbeta primers. Some clones are missing from TCRdb's copy, which holds only in-frame ones; the method was immunoSEQ multiplex PCR. In the table there are some 150,000 clones, just under 65% of which are singletons. Turning to this clone: As yet, its antigen is unknown.

The receptor was derived from a woman aged 55-69 years in good health and CMV-seropositive. The sequenced sample was PBMCs.

The CDR3 reads CASSAGDTEAFF. The CDR3 bases are TGTGCCAGCAGTGCAGGGGACACTGAAGCTTTCTTT. V is TRBV28 and J is TRBJ1-1, with D tentatively TRBD1 (6 bases). The CDR3 contains 12 residues. Trimming cost V 5 bases and J 3 bases, with 7 bases left between them. Germline CDR1 reads MDHEN; CDR2 reads SYDVKM.